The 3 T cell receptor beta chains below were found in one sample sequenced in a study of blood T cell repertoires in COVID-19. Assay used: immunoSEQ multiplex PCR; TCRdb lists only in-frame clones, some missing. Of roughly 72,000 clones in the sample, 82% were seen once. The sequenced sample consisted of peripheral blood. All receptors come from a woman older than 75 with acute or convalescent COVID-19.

CDR3 in DNA: TGTGCTAGTGGTTTGTACTACAATGAGCAGTTCTTC. Its translation: CASGLYYNEQFF. The chain couples TRBV12-5 to TRBJ2-1; D gene unclear. The CDR3 sequence is 12 residues long. Trimming stripped 2 bases from V and 3 bases from J, with 2 bases between. Germline loops: CDR1 LGHNT, CDR2 FRNRAP. Combining the CDR3 with reference TRBV12-5 and TRBJ2-1 gives the whole variable domain DARVTQTPRHKVTEMGQEVTMRCQPILGHNTVFWYRQTMMQGLELLAYFRNRAPLDDSGMPKDRFSAEMPDATLATLKIQPSEPRDSAVYFCASGLYYNEQFFGPGTRLTVL.

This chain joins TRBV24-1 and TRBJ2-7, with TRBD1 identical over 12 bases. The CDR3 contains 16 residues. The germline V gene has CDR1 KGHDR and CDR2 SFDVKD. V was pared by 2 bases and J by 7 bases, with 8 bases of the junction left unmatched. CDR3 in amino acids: CATSDSGDRGLWEQYF. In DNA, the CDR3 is TGTGCCACCAGTGATTCAGGGGACAGGGGGCTTTGGGAGCAGTACTTC.

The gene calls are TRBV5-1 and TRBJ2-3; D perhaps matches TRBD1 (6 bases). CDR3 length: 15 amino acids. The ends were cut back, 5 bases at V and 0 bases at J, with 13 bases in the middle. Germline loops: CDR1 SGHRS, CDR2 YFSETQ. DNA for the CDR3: TGCGCCAGCAGTGAGGGGGACCGAAGCACAGATACGCAGTATTTT. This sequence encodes CASSEGDRSTDTQYF.